A selection of T cell receptor beta chains follows, all from one sample in a study of blood T cell repertoires in COVID-19. Generated by immunoSEQ multiplex PCR, the TCRdb table keeps only in-frame clones and is missing some. The sample lists about 140,000 clones, roughly 80% occurring once. The sample consisted of peripheral blood. These TCRs come from a woman aged 45-65 years with active or convalescent COVID-19. Each CDR3 is given with its conserved first and last residue. The D gene is left open where the match is weak. Size is omitted from some rows. Given values are once, few, many or a class for expanded clones.

clone_size j_call d_call v_call cdr3_nt cdr3_aa
- TRBJ1-1 TRBD1 TRBV2 TGTGCCAGCAGTGGGGACAGGTGGGCTGAAGCTTTCTTT CASSGDRWAEAFF
- TRBJ1-4 - TRBV27 TGTGCCAGCAGTCCCAACAGGGCTTCTAATGAAAAACTGTTTTTT CASSPNRASNEKLFF
- TRBJ2-7 TRBD1 TRBV27 TGTGCCAGCAGTTTGGGGGGACAGGGGGCCTACGAGCAGTACTTC CASSLGGQGAYEQYF
- TRBJ2-7 TRBD2 TRBV19 TGTGCCAGTAAATCGGAAGCGGGAAGCTACGAGCAGTACTTC CASKSEAGSYEQYF
- TRBJ2-7 - TRBV25-1 TGTGCCAGCTCCCTGGTGACAGGCTACGAGCAGTACTTC CASSLVTGYEQYF
few TRBJ2-4 - TRBV18 TGTGCCACCGTGGAGGAGGGGGCGCGAGCCAAAAACATTCAGTACTTC CATVEEGARAKNIQYF
- TRBJ2-3 TRBD2 TRBV7-3 TGTGCCAGCAGCTCCCGGGGGGGACTAGCACTTGATACGCAGTATTTT CASSSRGGLALDTQYF
- TRBJ1-1 TRBD1 TRBV29-1 TGCAGCGTAGCGGGACAGGGAACTCTTATGAACACTGAAGCTTTCTTT CSVAGQGTLMNTEAFF
- TRBJ1-2 - TRBV20-1 TGCAGTGCTAGTCTCAGGGGCGATGGCTACACCTTC CSASLRGDGYTF
- TRBJ2-1 TRBD2 TRBV4-2 TGTGCCAGCAGCCAAGACTATCGGGGGGGACAGTTCTTC CASSQDYRGGQFF
- TRBJ2-2 TRBD1 TRBV6-5 TGTGCCAGCAGTTACGCGGGACAGGGTCTTACCGGGGAGCTGTTTTTT CASSYAGQGLTGELFF
- TRBJ2-1 TRBD2 TRBV6-5 TGTGCCAGCAGTTATAGGGCTAGCGGGGGCAATGAGCAGTTCTTC CASSYRASGGNEQFF
- TRBJ1-2 TRBD1 TRBV29-1 TGCAGCGTTGATAACGAACAGGGGAGGAACTATGGCTACACCTTC CSVDNEQGRNYGYTF
few TRBJ2-7 TRBD1 TRBV28 TGTGCCAGCAGCACCAGACAGGGGAGCTCCTACGAGCAGTACTTC CASSTRQGSSYEQYF
- TRBJ2-5 - TRBV5-1 TGCGCCAGCAGCTTGGAGAGAACAGGAGAGACCCAGTACTTC CASSLERTGETQYF
few TRBJ1-1 TRBD1 TRBV4-1 TGCGCCAGCAGCCAAGGTTCTTATGGGGACAGGGGGGAAGCTTTCTTT CASSQGSYGDRGEAFF
- TRBJ1-6 - TRBV5-1 TGCGCCAGCAGCTTGGACAGTGGGAATTCACCCCTCCACTTT CASSLDSGNSPLHF
few TRBJ2-5 TRBD2 TRBV6-5 TGTGCCGCGGGGGGTTTTCGCGAGACCCAGTACTTC CAAGGFRETQYF
- TRBJ1-3 - TRBV4-2 TGTGCCAGCAGCCGAGGGAACACCATATATTTT CASSRGNTIYF
- TRBJ2-2 - TRBV9 TGTGCCAGCAGCGCAGGGGTCCCGAACACCGGGGAGCTGTTTTTT CASSAGVPNTGELFF
few TRBJ1-3 - TRBV28 TGTGCCAGCAGTTTTTACGCAGGGATCACTGGAAACACCATATATTTT CASSFYAGITGNTIYF
- TRBJ2-1 TRBD2 TRBV6-5 TGTGCCAGCAGGGGGACTACCTCCTCCTACAATGAGCAGTTCTTC CASRGTTSSYNEQFF
- TRBJ2-7 TRBD1 TRBV2 TGTGCCAATAACAGGGGTGGGTACGAGCAGTACTTC CANNRGGYEQYF
- TRBJ1-6 - TRBV6-2/TRBV6-3 TGTGCCAGCAGTTACTCGGCCAGGGGTGACTCACCCCTCCACTTT CASSYSARGDSPLHF
- TRBJ1-5 TRBD1 TRBV10-3 TGTGCCATCAGTGAGGAGGTGACAGGGGGCCAGCCCCAGCATTTT CAISEEVTGGQPQHF
- TRBJ2-7 TRBD2 TRBV5-1 TGCGCCAGCAGCTTAAAAATAGCGGGCCATTACGAGCAGTACTTC CASSLKIAGHYEQYF